The clone carrying this T cell receptor beta chain was picked up one time. Germline and junction disagree at one end, which may indicate a read error. The sample originates from a study of blood T cell repertoires in COVID-19. Study-wide background: The cDNA or gDNA used as material had been derived from T cells, B-cell-depleted T cells, or PBMCs.

The V gene's germline CDR1 is SGHRS and CDR2 YFSETQ. The CDR3 extends over 16 amino acids. In the original analysis: The authors estimated nucleated cell counts from reference gene primer amplification. Sequenced by immunoSEQ multiplex PCR; TCRdb stores in-frame clones only, minus some. For V, J and clone size, that table is used; D and trimming come from the DNA. The table includes 55,000 to 80,000 clones, under 85% detected once. V and J are TRBV5-1 and TRBJ2-2; 15 bases align to TRBD2. The clonotype comes from a woman older than 75 with active or convalescent COVID-19. The source material was peripheral blood. CDR3 in amino acids: CASSQGLAGGTEELFF. The CDR3 region has the DNA TGCGCCAGCAGCCAAGGACTAGCGGGGGGGACCGAGGAGCTGTTTTTT. The whole variable domain, filled in from reference TRBV5-1 and TRBJ2-2, reads KAGVTQTPRYLIKTRGQQVTLSCSPISGHRSVSWYQQTPGQGLQFLFEYFSETQRNKGNFPGRFSGRQFSNSRSEMNVSTLELGDSALYLCASSQGLAGGTEELFFGEGSRLTVL.